This TCR beta chain was documented in a study of shared clonotypes between healthy human individuals. CD45RO negativity and positive selection for CCR7 defined naive CD8 cells, a population that excluded terminally differentiated effector memory CD45RA+ cells. Germline lookup yields CDR1 SEHNR and CDR2 FQNEAQ (reference sequence). Trimming removed 2 bases from V and 5 bases from J, with 21 bases in between. The CDR3 is made up of 17 amino acids. Authors' data handling: Filtering was not the same, since immunoSEQ gave junction-only sequences without quality scores. Generated by immunoSEQ multiplex PCR, the TCRdb table keeps only in-frame clones and is missing some. V, J and clone size derive from that table, while D and trimming were established from the DNA sequence. Altogether more than 2 million clones are present, just under 95% being singletons, with the ten largest covering more than 1.5%.

The TCR comes from a man between 18 and 29 years old in good health. Some clones in this sample may be carry-over from other donors' samples. Sequences were obtained from naive CD8+ T cells from PBMCs. This chain connects TRBV7-9 to TRBJ2-5, with D perhaps matching TRBD2 (6 bases). CDR3 in DNA: TGTGCCAGCAGCTTAACGGGGGAAGGAACCTACACCGAGACCCAGTACTTC. The encoded protein is CASSLTGEGTYTETQYF. Supplemented by reference TRBV7-9 and TRBJ2-5, the full variable domain reads DTGVSQNPRHKITKRGQNVTFRCDPISEHNRLYWYRQTLGQGPEFLTYFQNEAQLEKSRLLSDRFSAERPKGSFSTLEIQRTEQGDSAMYLCASSLTGEGTYTETQYFGPGTRLLVL.